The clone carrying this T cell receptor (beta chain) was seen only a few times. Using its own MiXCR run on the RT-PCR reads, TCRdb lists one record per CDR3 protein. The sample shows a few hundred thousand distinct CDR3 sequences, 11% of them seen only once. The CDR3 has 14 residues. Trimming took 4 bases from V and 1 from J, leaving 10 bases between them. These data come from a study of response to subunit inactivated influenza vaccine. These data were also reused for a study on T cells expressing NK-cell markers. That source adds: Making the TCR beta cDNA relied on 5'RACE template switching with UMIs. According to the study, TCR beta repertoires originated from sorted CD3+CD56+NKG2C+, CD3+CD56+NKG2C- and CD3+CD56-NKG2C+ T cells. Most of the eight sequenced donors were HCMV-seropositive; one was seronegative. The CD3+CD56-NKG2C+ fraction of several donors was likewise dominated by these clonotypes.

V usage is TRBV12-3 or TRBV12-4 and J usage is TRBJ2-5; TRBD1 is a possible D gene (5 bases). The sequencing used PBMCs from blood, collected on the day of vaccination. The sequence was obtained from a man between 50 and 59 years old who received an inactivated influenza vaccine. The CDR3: CASSSDRFQETQYF. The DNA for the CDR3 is TGTGCCAGCAGTTCAGACAGATTCCAAGAGACCCAGTACTTC.